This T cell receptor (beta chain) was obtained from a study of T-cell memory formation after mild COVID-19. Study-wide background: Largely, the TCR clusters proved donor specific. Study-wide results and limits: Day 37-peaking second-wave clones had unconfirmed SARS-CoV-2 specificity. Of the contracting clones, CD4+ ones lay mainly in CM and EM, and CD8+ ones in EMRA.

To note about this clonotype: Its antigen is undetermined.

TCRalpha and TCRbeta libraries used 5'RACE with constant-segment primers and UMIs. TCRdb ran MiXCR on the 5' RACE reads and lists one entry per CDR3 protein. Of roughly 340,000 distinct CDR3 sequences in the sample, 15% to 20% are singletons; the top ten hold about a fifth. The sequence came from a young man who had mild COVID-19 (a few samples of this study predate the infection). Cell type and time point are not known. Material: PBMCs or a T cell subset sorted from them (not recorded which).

The CDR3 protein is CASSARGQGYGEQYF. The CDR3 DNA reads TGTGCCAGCAGTGCGAGGGGGCAGGGATATGGGGAGCAGTACTTC. J is TRBJ2-7 and V is TRBV12-3 or TRBV12-4; 7 nucleotides align to TRBD1. The CDR3 sequence is 15 residues long. The V gene end was trimmed by 5 bases and the J gene end by 7 bases; junction bases not matched to a gene: 14.